This TCR beta chain was retrieved from a study of T-cell reconstitution after alpha-beta-depleted transplantation in children. A note on this clonotype: One end of the junction fails to match germline, which may point to a read error.

The TCRbeta library was prepared with unique molecular identifiers. TCRdb itself ran the PCR reads through MiXCR, one entry per CDR3 protein. This table has 500,000 to 600,000 distinct CDR3 sequences, around 16% appearing once. The sequences come from PBMCs from the stem cell graft donor, collected from the stem cell graft. The source of this sequence is a human donor who donated a stem cell graft to a child with acute lymphoblastic leukemia.

CDR3 sequence reads: CASISPRGEQETRYF. In nucleotides, the CDR3 is TGTGCCAGCATCTCACCCAGGGGAGAACAAGAGACCCGGTACTTC. The chain joins TRBV2 to TRBJ2-5, with D possibly being TRBD1 (6 bases). Germline-derived CDR1 and CDR2 are SNHLY and FYNNEI. The CDR3 is 15 amino acids.